This section outlines one T cell receptor (beta chain) sequence together with its context. No antigen is known for it. These data come from a study of vaccination effects on CD4 cells after COVID-19. J gave up 7 bases and V 4 bases, and 10 bases lay outside the gene matches. Germline lookup yields CDR1 MNHNS and CDR2 SASEGT. The CDR3 runs 16 residues. Following culture for ten to eleven days, CD4+ T cells were isolated. The repertoire was sequenced with immunoSEQ multiplex PCR; TCRdb's copy has only in-frame clones and lacks some. The table includes about 74,000 clones, 75% to 80% detected once. The chain combines TRBV6-1 with TRBJ2-2; the match to TRBD2 covers 9 bases. The receptor was derived from a human donor who received a COVID-19 vaccine. The source material was CD4+ T cells from PBMCs cultured without peptide, sampled before COVID-19 vaccination. CDR3 sequence: CASSAGAGGPGGELFF. The CDR3 DNA reads TGTGCCAGCAGTGCCGGGGCGGGGGGGCCAGGCGGGGAGCTGTTTTTT.